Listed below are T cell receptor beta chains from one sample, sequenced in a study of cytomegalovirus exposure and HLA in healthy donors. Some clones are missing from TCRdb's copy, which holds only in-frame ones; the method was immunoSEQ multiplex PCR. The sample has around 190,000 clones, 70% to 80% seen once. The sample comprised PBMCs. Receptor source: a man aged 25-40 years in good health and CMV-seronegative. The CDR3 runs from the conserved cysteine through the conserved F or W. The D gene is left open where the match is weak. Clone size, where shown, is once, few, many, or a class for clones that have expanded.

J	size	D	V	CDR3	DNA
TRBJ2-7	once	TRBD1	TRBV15	CATSRANRGPYEQYF	TGTGCCACCAGCAGAGCGAACAGGGGGCCGTACGAGCAGTACTTC
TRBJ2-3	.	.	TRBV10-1	CASSPGLESTDTQYF	TGCGCCAGCAGCCCGGGACTTGAGAGCACAGATACGCAGTATTTT
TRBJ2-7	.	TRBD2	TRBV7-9	CASSPPGLAGNAYEQYF	TGTGCCAGCAGCCCACCGGGACTAGCGGGGAACGCCTACGAGCAGTACTTC
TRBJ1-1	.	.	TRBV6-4	CASRDSSGLVAFF	TGTGCCAGCAGGGACAGTTCAGGTTTGGTGGCTTTCTTT
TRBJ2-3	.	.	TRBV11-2	CASSLLRDTQYF	TGTGCCAGCAGCTTATTACGGGATACGCAGTATTTT
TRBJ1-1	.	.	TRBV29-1	CSPRAGAETEAFF	TGCAGCCCCCGGGCAGGGGCTGAGACTGAAGCTTTCTTT
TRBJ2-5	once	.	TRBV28	CASSSTARGETQYF	TGTGCCAGCAGTTCCACGGCGCGGGGAGAGACCCAGTACTTC
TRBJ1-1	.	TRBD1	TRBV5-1	CASSRDRGRAEAFF	TGCGCCAGCAGCCGGGACAGGGGGCGTGCTGAAGCTTTCTTT
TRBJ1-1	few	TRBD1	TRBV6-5	CASSYSIQGANTEAFF	TGTGCCAGCAGTTACTCGATACAGGGGGCGAACACTGAAGCTTTCTTT
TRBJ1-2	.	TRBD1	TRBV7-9	CATFLSGGSYGYTF	TGTGCCACCTTTCTTTCAGGGGGCAGCTATGGCTACACCTTC
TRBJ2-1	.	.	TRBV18	CASSPGAARSSYNEQFF	TGTGCCAGCTCACCAGGGGCAGCCAGAAGCTCCTACAATGAGCAGTTCTTC
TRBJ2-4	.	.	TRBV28	CASSFQGGSGNIQYF	TGTGCCAGCAGTTTCCAGGGAGGCAGCGGGAACATTCAGTACTTC
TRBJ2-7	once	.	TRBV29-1	CSVSGITYEQYF	TGCAGCGTATCCGGGATTACCTACGAGCAGTACTTC
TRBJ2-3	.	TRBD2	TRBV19	CASSVSGGSGHTQYF	TGTGCCAGTAGTGTCTCGGGCGGGAGTGGGCATACGCAGTATTTT
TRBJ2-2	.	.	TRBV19	CASKPPGIVSGELFF	TGTGCCAGTAAACCCCCGGGGATAGTCTCCGGGGAGCTGTTTTTT
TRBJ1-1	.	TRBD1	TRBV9	CASRKSWGQGTEAFF	TGTGCCAGCAGGAAATCTTGGGGACAGGGGACTGAAGCTTTCTTT
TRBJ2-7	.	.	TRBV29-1	CSASGTGIYEQYF	TGCAGCGCATCCGGGACTGGGATCTACGAGCAGTACTTC
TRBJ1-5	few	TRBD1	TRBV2	CASSVGTGGSNQPQHF	TGTGCCAGCAGTGTCGGGACAGGGGGTAGCAATCAGCCCCAGCATTTT
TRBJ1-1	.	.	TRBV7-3	CASSRSGLSSQTEAFF	TGTGCCAGCAGCCGAAGTGGTTTAAGTTCACAAACTGAAGCTTTCTTT
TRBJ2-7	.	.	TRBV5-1	CASSLDGLIGEQYF	TGCGCCAGCTCCTTAGACGGACTGATCGGAGAGCAGTACTTC
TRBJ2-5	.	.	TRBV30	CAWSHSQETQYF	TGTGCCTGGAGTCATAGCCAAGAGACCCAGTACTTC
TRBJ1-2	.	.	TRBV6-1	CASRQGDYGYTF	TGTGCCAGCAGACAGGGCGATTATGGCTACACCTTC
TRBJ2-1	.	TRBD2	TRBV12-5	CASGTTSDHYNEQFF	TGTGCTAGTGGCACGACTAGCGACCACTACAATGAGCAGTTCTTC
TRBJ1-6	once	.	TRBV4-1	CASSQAHSSYNSPLHF	TGCGCCAGCAGCCAAGCCCACAGCTCCTATAATTCACCCCTCCACTTT
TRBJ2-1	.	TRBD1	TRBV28	CASSLRDRGLSDEQFF	TGTGCCAGCAGTTTAAGGGACAGGGGACTATCGGATGAGCAGTTCTTC
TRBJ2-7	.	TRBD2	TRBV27	CASSLSGLAAYEQYF	TGTGCCAGCAGTTTATCGGGACTAGCGGCCTACGAGCAGTACTTC
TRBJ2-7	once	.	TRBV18	CASSPPGLLPSYEQYF	TGTGCCAGCTCACCACCGGGCCTCCTCCCTTCCTACGAGCAGTACTTC
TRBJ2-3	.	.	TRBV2	CASTSDIRSTDTQYF	TGTGCCAGCACCTCGGACATCCGGAGCACAGATACGCAGTATTTT
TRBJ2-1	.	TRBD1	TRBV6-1	CASSEGWDRGFPFYNEQFF	TGTGCCAGCAGTGAAGGTTGGGACAGGGGCTTTCCATTCTACAATGAGCAGTTCTTC
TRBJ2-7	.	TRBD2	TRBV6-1	CASKAGGTSAYEQYF	TGTGCCAGCAAGGCCGGGGGGACTAGCGCCTACGAGCAGTACTTC
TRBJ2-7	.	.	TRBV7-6	CASSFGTGPGYEQYF	TGTGCCAGCAGCTTTGGGACTGGACCCGGTTACGAGCAGTACTTC
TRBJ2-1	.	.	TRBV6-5	CASSYMTGGYNEQFF	TGTGCCAGCAGTTACATGACAGGCGGCTACAATGAGCAGTTCTTC
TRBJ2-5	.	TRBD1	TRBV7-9	CASSRGQGKETQYF	TGTGCCAGCAGCCGAGGACAGGGGAAAGAGACCCAGTACTTC
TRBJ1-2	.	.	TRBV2	CASSEGFGARSYGYTF	TGTGCCAGCAGTGAGGGGTTTGGGGCCCGGAGCTATGGCTACACCTTC
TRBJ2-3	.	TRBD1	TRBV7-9	CASSLGWPTGGTDTQYF	TGTGCCAGCAGCTTAGGGTGGCCGACAGGGGGCACAGATACGCAGTATTTT
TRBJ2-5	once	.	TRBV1	CTSSPSGTGRETQYF	TGCACCAGCAGCCCCTCCGGGACAGGCCGGGAGACCCAGTACTTC
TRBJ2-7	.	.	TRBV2	CASSVPDRLTYEQYF	TGTGCCAGCAGTGTCCCGGACAGACTAACCTACGAGCAGTACTTC
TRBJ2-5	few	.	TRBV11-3	CASSLGQGGVETQYF	TGTGCCAGCAGCTTAGGCCAGGGAGGAGTAGAGACCCAGTACTTC